A single sample is the source of the 26 T cell receptor beta chains below, sequenced in a study of vaccination effects on CD4 cells after COVID-19. No cognate antigen is known for these TCRs. Assay used: immunoSEQ multiplex PCR; TCRdb lists only in-frame clones, some missing. The table includes some 28,000 clones, about 80% detected once. Antigen-specific CD4+ T cells were first expanded with viral peptide pools by the ViraFEST assay and only then sequenced. The authors isolated CD4+ T cells after less than eleven days of culture. According to the study, vaccine recipients showed no prior SARS-CoV-2 infection and negative nucleocapsid antibodies. This sample comprised CD4+ T cells from PBMCs cultured with SARS-CoV-2 spike peptides, obtained before COVID-19 vaccination. These receptors all stem from a human donor who received a COVID-19 vaccine.

In its sample, this clone was seen a few times. This chain links TRBV4-3 with TRBJ1-2, with 7 bases that match TRBD1. Germline-derived CDR1 and CDR2 are LGHNA and YSLEER. The CDR3 covers 18 residues. V was clipped by 0 bases and J by 5 bases; unmatched bases: 15. In nucleotides, the CDR3 is TGCGCCAGCAGCCAAGATGGGATTGGCAACAGGGGAATTTATGGCTACACCTTC. It codes for CASSQDGIGNRGIYGYTF.

This clone was seen a handful of times. The chain joins TRBV28 to TRBJ1-5; D is possibly TRBD1 (6 bases). The CDR3 is 15 amino acids. Germline V gene lookup returns CDR1 MDHEN and CDR2 SYDVKM. Trimming cost V 7 bases and J 2 bases, with 15 bases left between them. The chain's CDR3 is CASTFRGWGNQPQHF. DNA for the CDR3: TGTGCCAGCACATTTAGGGGGTGGGGCAATCAGCCCCAGCATTTT.

V usage is TRBV6-4 and J usage is TRBJ1-2; D may be TRBD1 (5 bases). Germline-derived CDR1 and CDR2 are MRHNA and SNTAGT. Trimming took 4 bases from V and 5 from J, leaving 11 bases between them. This CDR3 is built from 13 residues. CDR3: CASSVGQGYGYTF. CDR3 sequence (DNA): TGTGCCAGCAGTGTCGGGCAGGGTTATGGCTACACCTTC.

The rearrangement joins TRBV5-4 to TRBJ1-3, with 8 bases matching TRBD1. V dropped 4 bases and J dropped 4; count of bases not matched to a gene: 10. Germline V CDR1 and CDR2: SGHNT, YYREEE (reference sequence). The CDR3 runs to 16 residues. The CDR3 region is CASSVNRGVKGNTIYF. For the CDR3, the DNA is TGTGCCAGCAGCGTGAACAGGGGGGTAAAGGGAAACACCATATATTTT.

This CDR3 is CAWSGHFTGLAGYNEQFF. DNA of the CDR3: TGTGCCTGGAGTGGTCATTTCACGGGACTAGCGGGGTACAATGAGCAGTTCTTC. The V and J genes are TRBV30 and TRBJ2-1; 13 bases align to TRBD2. Germline-derived CDR1 and CDR2 are GTSNPN and SVGIG (reference sequence). V trimming: 1 base; J trimming: 4 bases; junction bases outside the gene matches: 10. This CDR3 comprises 18 residues.

The CDR3 coding sequence is TGTGCCAGCAGCCCAGCGGCAGGGGTCTACGAGCAGTACTTC. Translated: CASSPAAGVYEQYF. The chain combines TRBV5-8 with TRBJ2-7; a weak D match, TRBD1 (6 bases). Germline V gene data show CDR1 as SGHTS and CDR2 as YDEGEE. The CDR3 is made up of 14 amino acids. Trimming removed 4 bases at V and 3 bases at J, with 14 bases between.

The chain has TRBV12-5 and TRBJ1-5; 9 nucleotides align to TRBD1. CDR3 length equals 17 residues. With V trimmed by 4 bases and J by 2 bases, 9 bases remained unmatched. Germline V lookup: CDR1 LGHNT, CDR2 FRNRAP. The DNA of the CDR3 is TGTGCTAGTGGTTCAACTACAGGGGGCCGGGGCAATCAGCCCCAGCATTTT. Its translation is CASGSTTGGRGNQPQHF.

This clone was detected a few times. V is TRBV29-1 and J is TRBJ1-4, with D perhaps TRBD1 (5 bases). Trimming stripped 6 bases from V and 8 bases from J, with 19 bases between. The CDR3 is 14 amino acids. Germline-derived CDR1 and CDR2 are SQVTM and ANQGSEA. The CDR3 loop is CSVRVGGGGEKLFF. In nucleotides, the CDR3 is TGCAGCGTCCGAGTCGGGGGTGGAGGGGAAAAACTGTTTTTT.

V usage is TRBV7-9 and J usage is TRBJ2-1; D ambiguous. Per the germline V gene, CDR1 is SEHNR and CDR2 is FQNEAQ (reference sequence). Trimming removed 5 bases from V and 5 bases from J, with 16 bases in between. The CDR3 is 15 amino acids. CDR3: CASSLRLELDNEQFF. As DNA, the CDR3 is TGTGCCAGCAGCCTTCGACTGGAACTCGACAATGAGCAGTTCTTC.

V is TRBV28 and J is TRBJ1-5; the D gene is possibly TRBD1 (5 bases). V gave up 8 bases and J gave up 7 bases, with 30 bases separating them. CDR1 and CDR2 (germline): MDHEN, SYDVKM. The CDR3 is made up of 18 amino acids. Written as DNA, the CDR3 is TGTGCCAGCCGCAGACAATCTTGGGACCAAAGGTCGTGGCAGCCCCAGCATTTT. It is translated as CASRRQSWDQRSWQPQHF.

This clone was seen a handful of times. The V gene is TRBV11-2, the J gene TRBJ2-7; D gene ambiguous. CDR1 is SGHAT, CDR2 FQNNGV, per germline. Trimming shortened V by 0 bases and J by 3 bases, and 9 bases separated the two germline ends. This CDR3 region has 14 residues. In nucleotides, the CDR3 is TGTGCCAGCAGCTTAGATTATAGGAGCTACGAGCAGTACTTC. It yields the protein CASSLDYRSYEQYF.

The rearrangement links TRBV7-2 to TRBJ1-6, with a tentative D call TRBD1 (6 bases). Trimming cost V 2 bases and J 3 bases, with 8 bases left between them. The CDR3 has 15 amino acids. CDR1 SGHTA and CDR2 FQGNSA come from the germline V gene. The CDR3 loop is CASSLQGNYNSPLHF. In DNA, the CDR3 is TGTGCCAGCAGCTTACAGGGGAACTATAATTCACCCCTCCACTTT.

Details on this clone: The same CDR3 is also encoded by other DNA sequences in this sample. The V call is TRBV7-2, the J call TRBJ1-5; D unclear. CDR3 length: 12 residues. Trimming took 1 base from V and 9 from J, leaving 7 bases between them. Per the germline V gene, CDR1 is SGHTA and CDR2 is FQGNSA. CDR3 in amino acids: CASSLGLGPQHF. The CDR3 region has the DNA TGTGCCAGCAGCTTAGGATTGGGGCCCCAGCATTTT.

The chain carries TRBV10-1 and TRBJ1-2; 9 bases map to TRBD1. J gave up 4 bases and V 0 bases, and 24 bases lay outside the gene matches. Germline V CDR1 and CDR2: WNHNN, SYGVQD (reference sequence). This CDR3 region has 22 residues. The CDR3 is CASSESECVDRDRDDVGYGYTF. DNA for the CDR3: TGCGCCAGCAGTGAGTCTGAATGTGTAGACCGGGACAGGGACGATGTAGGCTATGGCTACACCTTC.

The V and J genes are TRBV28 and TRBJ2-1; D possibly matches TRBD1 or TRBD2 (6 bases each). From germline, CDR1 is MDHEN and CDR2 SYDVKM. Trimming left V 2 bases short and J 0 bases short, with 17 bases between. There are 18 residues in the CDR3. CDR3 DNA: TGTGCCAGCAGTTTAGTGGGCCGGGGGCTAACCTCCTACAATGAGCAGTTCTTC. Amino acids: CASSLVGRGLTSYNEQFF.

This clone appeared a single time. V gene TRBV6-1 combines with J gene TRBJ1-2, with a possible D match to TRBD1 (6 bases). The CDR3 has 15 amino acids. The V gene's germline CDR1 is MNHNS and CDR2 SASEGT. V was shortened by 1 base and J by 4 bases, with 13 bases between the two germline ends. The CDR3 protein is CASSEETGPFYGYTF. DNA for the CDR3: TGTGCCAGCAGTGAAGAGACAGGTCCCTTCTATGGCTACACCTTC.

The chain joins TRBV9 to TRBJ2-2; D possibly matches TRBD1 or TRBD2 (5 bases each). V dropped 0 bases and J dropped 6 bases, with 12 bases sitting between them. This CDR3 is 15 amino acids long. Germline V lookup: CDR1 SGDLS, CDR2 YYNGEE. The CDR3 loop reads CASSVGGWKAGELFF. The CDR3, as DNA: TGTGCCAGCAGCGTAGGGGGGTGGAAGGCCGGGGAGCTGTTTTTT.

In its sample, this clone was seen a few times. The rearrangement uses TRBV9 and TRBJ2-3; 14 positions agree with TRBD2. CDR3 size: 19 residues. With 0 bases clipped from V and 0 bases from J, the junction kept 6 bases outside the gene matches. CDR1 is SGDLS, CDR2 YYNGEE, per germline. This CDR3 reads CASSVVGTSGGGSTDTQYF. In DNA form, the CDR3 reads TGTGCCAGCAGCGTAGTAGGGACTAGCGGGGGAGGTAGCACAGATACGCAGTATTTT.

The V call is TRBV6-2 or TRBV6-3, the J call TRBJ2-2, with D perhaps TRBD1 (5 bases). The length of the CDR3 is 14 residues. The germline V and J ends were trimmed by 6 bases and 1 base, with 9 bases remaining between them. CDR1 is MNHEY and CDR2 is SVGEGT in the germline V gene. This CDR3 is CASSQGRNTGELFF. The CDR3 DNA reads as TGTGCCAGCAGCCAGGGCCGGAACACCGGGGAGCTGTTTTTT.

The J gene is TRBJ1-1, the V gene TRBV3-1 (or the pseudogene TRBV3-2); tentatively, D is TRBD1 (5 bases). Germline V gene sequence: CDR1 LGHDT, CDR2 YNNKEL (reference sequence). The CDR3 spans 14 residues. Trimming left V 3 bases short and J 5 bases short, with 13 bases between. The CDR3 DNA is TGTGCCAGCAGCCACACAACAGGCGGTACTGAAGCTTTCTTT. Residues: CASSHTTGGTEAFF.

The J gene is TRBJ2-7, the V gene TRBV5-1; 9 bases match TRBD1. Trimming removed 4 bases from V and 3 bases from J; junction bases left unmatched: 8. This CDR3 spans 15 amino acids. Germline V gene sequence: CDR1 SGHRS, CDR2 YFSETQ. CDR3 residues: CASSPGQGSIYEQYF. The DNA of the CDR3 is TGCGCCAGCAGCCCCGGACAGGGGTCCATCTACGAGCAGTACTTC.

The table lists this clone with a few counts. The chain couples TRBV28 to TRBJ1-2, with 9 bases lining up with TRBD1. The CDR3 covers 14 residues. Trimming removed 6 bases from V and 6 bases from J; junction bases left unmatched: 8. Germline V lookup: CDR1 MDHEN, CDR2 SYDVKM. CDR3 in DNA: TGTGCCAGCAGGGTTCTACAGGGGGCTGATGGCTACACCTTC. Translated, it gives CASRVLQGADGYTF.

The genes are TRBV14 and TRBJ1-1; D not resolved. The V gene lost 4 bases and the J gene lost 5 bases, with 14 bases spanning the gap. Germline V gene lookup returns CDR1 SGHDN and CDR2 FVKESK. The CDR3 is 14 amino acids. This CDR3 reads CASSRDIGRTEAFF. In DNA, the CDR3 is TGTGCCAGCAGCCGAGACATCGGGAGGACTGAAGCTTTCTTT.

The gene calls are TRBV6-4 and TRBJ2-5, with D unresolved. Trimming removed 0 bases from V and 2 bases from J, with 16 bases in between. The CDR3 contains 17 residues. Germline V CDR1 and CDR2: MRHNA, SNTAGT. The CDR3 is CASSDSTAAITQETQYF. CDR3 nucleotide sequence: TGTGCCAGCAGTGACTCAACGGCGGCAATCACACAAGAGACCCAGTACTTC.

The V and J genes are TRBV3-1 (or the pseudogene TRBV3-2) and TRBJ1-2, with D maybe TRBD1 (6 bases). Germline V lookup: CDR1 LGHDT, CDR2 YNNKEL (reference sequence). V was pared by 2 bases and J by 5 bases, with 18 bases between. The CDR3 contains 16 residues. This CDR3 reads CASSQTLGRGDYGYTF. The CDR3 region has the DNA TGTGCCAGCAGCCAAACCCTTGGCAGGGGTGATTATGGCTACACCTTC.

This sequence joins TRBV15 and TRBJ1-6; 8 positions agree with TRBD1. Germline CDR1 and CDR2: LNHNV and YYDKDF (reference sequence). The CDR3 runs 14 residues. V lost 5 bases to trimming and J lost 7 bases; unmatched junction nucleotides: 4. CDR3 region: CATSVDRGNSPLHF. The DNA of the CDR3 is TGTGCCACCAGCGTTGACAGGGGAAATTCACCCCTCCACTTT.